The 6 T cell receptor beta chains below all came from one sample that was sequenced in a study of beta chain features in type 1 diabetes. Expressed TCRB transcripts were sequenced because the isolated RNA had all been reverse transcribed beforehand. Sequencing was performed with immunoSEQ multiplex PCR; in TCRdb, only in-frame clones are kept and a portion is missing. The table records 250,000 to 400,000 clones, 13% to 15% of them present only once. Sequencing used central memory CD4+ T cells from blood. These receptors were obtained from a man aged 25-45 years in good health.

The CDR3 nucleotides read TGTGCCAGCAGTTTTCGAAGGGACACTGAAGCTTTCTTT. Translating gives CASSFRRDTEAFF. The J gene is TRBJ1-1, the V gene TRBV27; no clear D gene. The CDR3 consists of 13 residues. Germline V gene sequence: CDR1 MNHEY, CDR2 SMNVEV (reference sequence). V was cut by 3 bases and J by 3 bases, with 8 bases left in between.

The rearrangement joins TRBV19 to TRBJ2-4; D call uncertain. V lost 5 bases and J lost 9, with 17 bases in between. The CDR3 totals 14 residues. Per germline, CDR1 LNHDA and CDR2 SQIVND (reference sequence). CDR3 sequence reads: CASSFNTAKGIQYF. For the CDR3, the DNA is TGTGCCAGTAGTTTCAATACGGCCAAGGGCATTCAGTACTTC.

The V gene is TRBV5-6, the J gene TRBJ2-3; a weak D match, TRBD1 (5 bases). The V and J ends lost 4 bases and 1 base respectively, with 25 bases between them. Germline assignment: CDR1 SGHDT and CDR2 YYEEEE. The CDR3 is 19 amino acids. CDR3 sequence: CASSASGQGSVWGTDTQYF. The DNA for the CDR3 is TGTGCCAGCAGCGCATCCGGGCAGGGTAGTGTTTGGGGCACAGATACGCAGTATTTT.

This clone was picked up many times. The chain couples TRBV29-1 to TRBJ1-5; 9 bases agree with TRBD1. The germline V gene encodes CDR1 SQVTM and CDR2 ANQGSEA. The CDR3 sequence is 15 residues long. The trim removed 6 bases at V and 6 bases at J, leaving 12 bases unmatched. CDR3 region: CSVRAPDRGSQPQHF. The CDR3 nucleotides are TGCAGCGTCAGGGCCCCGGACAGGGGCAGTCAGCCCCAGCATTTT. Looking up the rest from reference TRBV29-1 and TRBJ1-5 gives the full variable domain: SAVISQKPSRDICQRGTSLTIQCQVDSQVTMMFWYRQQPGQSLTLIATANQGSEATYESGFVIDKFPISRPNLTFSTLTVSNMSPEDSSIYLCSVRAPDRGSQPQHFGDGTRLSIL.

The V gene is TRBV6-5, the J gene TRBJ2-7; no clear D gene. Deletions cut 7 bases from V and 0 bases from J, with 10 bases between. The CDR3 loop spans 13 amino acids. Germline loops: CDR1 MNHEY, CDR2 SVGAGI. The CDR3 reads CASMPSSSYEQYF. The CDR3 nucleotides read TGTGCCAGCATGCCAAGTAGCTCCTACGAGCAGTACTTC.

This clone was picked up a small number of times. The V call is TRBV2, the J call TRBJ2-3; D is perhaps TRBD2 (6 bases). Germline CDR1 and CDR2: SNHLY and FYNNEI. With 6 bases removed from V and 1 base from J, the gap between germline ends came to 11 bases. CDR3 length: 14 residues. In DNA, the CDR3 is TGTGCCAGCAGGCCATTAGCGGGCACAGATACGCAGTATTTT. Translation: CASRPLAGTDTQYF.